This record looks at one TCR beta chain sequence and its context. Its matching antigen is unknown. Two rounds of nested PCR, of roughly 17 and 9 cycles, were run on TCRalpha and TCRbeta cDNA. Reprocessing the 5' RACE reads, TCRdb reports a single entry for every CDR3 protein and omits DNA. The repertoire table contains roughly 320,000 distinct CDR3 sequences. This entry is derived from a study of monozygotic twins with inflammatory bowel disease. Points from the study as a whole: Repertoire similarity was not found to differ between concordant and discordant twins, possibly from limited power.

Germline values: CDR1 SEHNR, CDR2 FQNEAQ (reference sequence). The CDR3 sequence is 14 residues long. Sequenced sample: blood. This receptor was identified in a human donor with ulcerative colitis or Crohn's disease, or a healthy co-twin of an affected twin (not recorded which). The V call is TRBV7-9, the J call TRBJ2-5; TCRdb indicates TRBD2, and absent DNA this call remains unverified. The CDR3 sequence: CASSLELRGISQYF.